These T cell receptor beta chains were read from a single sample in a study of lymphopenia after photon versus proton radiotherapy. Using immunoSEQ multiplex PCR, the repertoire was profiled, and TCRdb retains in-frame clones only, with some absent. This table has 30,000 to 40,000 clones, around 90% appearing once. The sample here was peripheral blood, taken from a patient treated with photon-based radiotherapy. These receptors all come from a man between 60 and 70 years old with cholangiocarcinoma. Both conserved end residues are part of each CDR3. A D gene is named only where the DNA matches it firmly. Size is stated for part of the rows, as once, few or many counts, or as a class when the clone is expanded.

v_call	d_call	j_call	cdr3_length	clone_size	cdr3_nt	cdr3_aa
TRBV19	TRBD1	TRBJ1-1	14	.	TGTGCCAGTAGTACGACAGGGTATGGGACTGAAGCTTTCTTT	CASSTTGYGTEAFF
TRBV7-2	TRBD1	TRBJ1-6	15	.	TGTGCCAGCAGCCCGACAGGGGGCGGTTATTCACCCCTCCACTTT	CASSPTGGGYSPLHF
TRBV11-3	.	TRBJ2-7	11	once	TGTGCCAGCAGCTTAATCCAAGAGCAGTACTTC	CASSLIQEQYF
TRBV2	TRBD1	TRBJ1-1	16	.	TGTGCCAGCAAACAATCAGGGGGCGACTTGAACACTGAAGCTTTCTTT	CASKQSGGDLNTEAFF
TRBV10-2	TRBD1	TRBJ2-5	13	.	TGCGCCAGCAGTGAGACGACAGGGGGTATCCAGTACTTC	CASSETTGGIQYF
TRBV5-8	.	TRBJ2-7	14	.	TGTGCCAGCAGCTTTGTGGGGAGCTTTCGGGAGCAGTACTTC	CASSFVGSFREQYF
TRBV6-6	TRBD1	TRBJ2-1	16	.	TGTGCCAGCAGTTACGCGAGGGGGCTGGCCTACAATGAGCAGTTCTTC	CASSYARGLAYNEQFF
TRBV6-1	.	TRBJ1-3	15	.	TGTGCCAGCAGTGAAGCGTCCGAGTCTGGAAACACCATATATTTT	CASSEASESGNTIYF
TRBV27	.	TRBJ2-7	11	.	TGTGCCAGCAGTTTAGGCTACGAGCAGTACTTC	CASSLGYEQYF
TRBV7-9	.	TRBJ1-1	14	.	TGTGCCAGCAGCTTAGTGTCCGGGAACACTGAAGCTTTCTTT	CASSLVSGNTEAFF
TRBV18	TRBD1	TRBJ2-4	19	.	TGTGCCAGCTCACCTCGGGGCCGACAGGGGGCAGTTGACAAAAACATTCAGTACTTC	CASSPRGRQGAVDKNIQYF
TRBV28	.	TRBJ2-7	14	.	TGTGCCAGCAGCTATGCCAGGGCCCTGACCGAGCAGTACTTC	CASSYARALTEQYF
TRBV7-2	TRBD1	TRBJ1-1	14	.	TGTGCCAGCAGCTCGGACAGGGGGGTCACTGAAGCTTTCTTT	CASSSDRGVTEAFF
TRBV5-1	.	TRBJ2-2	14	.	TGCGCCAGCAGCGATACTGGGGGCACCGGGGAGCTGTTTTTT	CASSDTGGTGELFF
TRBV2	TRBD1	TRBJ1-2	16	.	TGTGCCAGCAGTCAATACGGACAGGCGGTTACTTATGGCTACACCTTC	CASSQYGQAVTYGYTF
TRBV28	TRBD2	TRBJ2-2	19	.	TGTGCCAGCAGTTTTGAGACCTTCAGGACTAGCGGGAGTGACCGGGAGCTGTTTTTT	CASSFETFRTSGSDRELFF
TRBV2	.	TRBJ1-1	15	.	TGTGCCAGCAGTCAATCCCCGAGGGTAGGCACTGAAGCTTTCTTT	CASSQSPRVGTEAFF
TRBV19	.	TRBJ1-2	14	.	TGTGCCAGTAGTTCAGCTAAGGAATACTATGGCTACACCTTC	CASSSAKEYYGYTF
TRBV5-1	.	TRBJ1-2	12	.	TGCGCCAGCAGCTGGGATCAGGGGGGCTACACCTTC	CASSWDQGGYTF
TRBV28	TRBD2	TRBJ2-7	17	once	TGTGCCAGCAGTTTATCGGGAATAGCGGGGACTAACTACGAGCAGTACTTC	CASSLSGIAGTNYEQYF
TRBV29-1	.	TRBJ1-2	11	few	TGCAGCGGCGCCGGGTCGAACGGCTACACCTTC	CSGAGSNGYTF
TRBV28	.	TRBJ1-5	12	.	TGTGCCAGCAGTTTAGTTAATCAGCCCCAGCATTTT	CASSLVNQPQHF
TRBV6-5	.	TRBJ2-2	13	.	TGTGCCAGCGCAACCGGGCACACCGGGGAGCTGTTTTTT	CASATGHTGELFF